This T cell receptor beta chain was identified in a study of T cell repertoires in cytomegalovirus infection. A remark on this clonotype: Its target is not known.

Germline V CDR1 and CDR2: SEHNR, FQNEAQ (reference sequence). The V gene lost 6 bases and the J gene lost 7 bases, with 15 bases spanning the gap. The CDR3 extends over 13 amino acids. In TCRdb, the reads were re-called with MiXCR into one record per CDR3 protein. This table has more than 300,000 distinct CDR3 sequences, just under 35% appearing once. The sample in question was cultured PBMCs, obtained from culture after CMV antigen stimulation. The V call is TRBV7-9, the J call TRBJ1-2; D gene unclear. The sequence derives from a human donor in good health (CMV status not recorded). Some clones in this sample may be carry-over from other donors' samples. In DNA, the CDR3 is TGTGCCAGCAGAACCGGCTCTCCGGGTGGCTACACCTTC. This gives the protein CASRTGSPGGYTF.